What follows are 6 T cell receptor beta chains derived from one specimen sequenced in a study of CD8 T cells in ankylosing spondylitis. Each CDR3 protein gets one entry after TCRdb re-called the 5' RACE reads with MiXCR. The sample holds 150,000 or so distinct CDR3 sequences; 25% to 35% are singletons and the top ten take 6%. Sequences were obtained from synovial fluid, either unsorted or a sorted T cell fraction (not recorded which). The source is a male donor with ankylosing spondylitis.

This clonotype was counted a few times. Here the CDR3 DNA reads TGTGCCAGCAGCCAAGCTCCCACTAGCGGGGCGAATGAGCAGTTCTTC. Its translation is CASSQAPTSGANEQFF. This chain uses TRBV4-2 with TRBJ2-1; 10 bases map to TRBD2. Germline CDR1 reads LGHNA; CDR2 reads YNFKEQ. The CDR3 runs 16 residues. Germline trimming cut 1 base from V and 7 bases from J; bases unmatched to any gene: 7.

This clonotype has more than one count but fewer than ten. The chain couples TRBV5-1 to TRBJ1-6; 8 bases fit TRBD1. V lost 0 bases to trimming and J lost 6 bases; unmatched junction nucleotides: 2. Germline V gene sequence: CDR1 SGHRS, CDR2 YFSETQ. The CDR3 runs 15 residues. CDR3 coding DNA: TGCGCCAGCAGCTTGGGGGACAGGACTAATTCACCCCTCCACTTT. It yields the protein CASSLGDRTNSPLHF.

This clonotype occurred many times. The V and J genes are TRBV29-1 and TRBJ2-1; 8 bases agree with TRBD2. The CDR3 spans 13 residues. From germline, CDR1 is SQVTM and CDR2 ANQGSEA. V lost 7 bases and J lost 6; bases outside the gene matches: 8. The CDR3 bases are TGCAGCGCCAAGAGCGGGGGAATCAATGAGCAGTTCTTC. It codes for CSAKSGGINEQFF.

The chain employs TRBV4-2 and TRBJ1-2; no clear D. Trimming left V 0 bases short and J 8 bases short, with 16 bases between. The CDR3 consists of 15 residues. CDR1 is LGHNA and CDR2 is YNFKEQ in the germline V gene. CDR3 sequence: CASSQDMGEGPGYTF. The CDR3 bases are TGTGCCAGCAGCCAAGATATGGGAGAGGGTCCCGGCTACACCTTC.

This chain connects TRBV12-3 or TRBV12-4 to TRBJ2-2, with no clear D. Trimming pared 2 bases from V and 5 bases from J, leaving 6 bases between. CDR3 length: 13 residues. In DNA form, the CDR3 reads TGTGCCAGCAGTTTATTTGTGACCGGGGAGCTGTTTTTT. It translates to CASSLFVTGELFF.

The V call is TRBV9, the J call TRBJ1-2; 7 nucleotides agree with TRBD1. With 1 base clipped from V and 4 bases from J, the junction kept 4 bases outside the gene matches. CDR3 length equals 14 residues. Germline V gene sequence: CDR1 SGDLS, CDR2 YYNGEE. The CDR3 region has the DNA TGTGCCAGCAGCGTATCCGGGACAGCCTATGGCTACACCTTC. Translated: CASSVSGTAYGYTF.